The present entry profiles one T cell receptor beta chain with its context. This sample was included in a study of blood T cell repertoires in COVID-19. Data came from immunoSEQ multiplex PCR; TCRdb stores just in-frame clones and leaves some out. The sample includes about 320,000 clones, roughly nine tenths of them seen just once. The length of the CDR3 is 15 residues. Per the germline V gene, CDR1 is SGDLS and CDR2 is YYNGEE. The V and J ends lost 3 bases and 7 bases, in that order; junction bases with no gene match: 8. The clonotype comes from a man aged 55 to 69 who had recovered from COVID-19. The rearrangement uses TRBV9 and TRBJ2-1; 9 nucleotides match TRBD1. Material for sequencing was PBMCs or T cells enriched from blood (not recorded which). The CDR3 here is CASSDIGTGFNEQFF. DNA for the CDR3: TGTGCCAGCAGCGACATCGGGACAGGGTTTAATGAGCAGTTCTTC.